What follows are 23 T cell receptor beta chains derived from one specimen sequenced in a study of OX40 agonist ivuxolimab in advanced cancers. Libraries were prepared through the immunoSEQ multiplex PCR assay. TCRdb provides this immuneACCESS table in a form limited to in-frame rearrangements. Some clones are lacking; in checked studies, under half of them reflect an unresolved V gene, and why the rest are absent is not known. This sample is represented by around 19,000 clones; around 80% of them were singletons. The top ten clones comprise over 20% of the sample. The sample in question was CD4+ or CD8+ T cells sorted from blood, obtained in a trial of the OX40 agonist ivuxolimab. Receptors were obtained from an adult with an advanced solid tumor such as melanoma, head and neck, liver or kidney cancer.

The rearrangement links TRBV7-9 to TRBJ2-7, with a possible D match to TRBD2 (6 bases). Looked up from germline, CDR1 is SEHNR and CDR2 is FQNEAQ (reference sequence). This CDR3 has 13 residues. V was cut by 3 bases and J by 7 bases, with 13 bases left in between. The CDR3 loop is CASSLEGWKEQYF. Written as DNA, the CDR3 is TGTGCCAGCAGCTTGGAGGGTTGGAAGGAGCAGTACTTC.

The J gene is TRBJ2-2, the V gene TRBV7-9; D call uncertain. Per germline, CDR1 SEHNR and CDR2 FQNEAQ (reference sequence). The V gene lost 3 bases and the J gene lost 1 base, with 6 bases spanning the gap. The CDR3 sequence is 14 residues long. CDR3 region: CASSFWENTGELFF. Here the CDR3 DNA reads TGTGCCAGCAGCTTTTGGGAGAACACCGGGGAGCTGTTTTTT.

CDR3 in amino acids: CASSQSGGDNQPQHF. DNA for the CDR3: TGCGCCAGCAGCCAATCCGGGGGGGACAATCAGCCCCAGCATTTT. This chain connects TRBV4-1 to TRBJ1-5; possibly TRBD1 for D (5 bases). The CDR3 runs to 15 residues. Germline V gene lookup returns CDR1 MGHRA and CDR2 YSYEKL. Trimming took off 2 bases at V and 3 bases at J, with 11 bases between the two ends.

The J gene is TRBJ2-5, the V gene TRBV7-8, with D possibly TRBD2 on 5 matching bases. CDR1 is SGHVS and CDR2 is FQNEAQ in the germline V gene. CDR3 length: 14 amino acids. Trimming took 5 bases from V and 0 from J, leaving 10 bases between them. The CDR3 nucleotides read TGTGCCAGCAGCGCCCCGCGGGACCAAGAGACCCAGTACTTC. This gives the protein CASSAPRDQETQYF.

This chain uses TRBV9 with TRBJ2-5, with D unclear. Deletions cut 0 bases from V and 3 bases from J, with 6 bases between. The CDR3 is 13 amino acids. CDR1 and CDR2 from the germline V gene are SGDLS and YYNGEE. The CDR3, as DNA: TGTGCCAGCAGCGTAGACAACGAAGAGACCCAGTACTTC. Protein sequence: CASSVDNEETQYF.

The chain combines TRBV9 with TRBJ2-7; TRBD2 agrees at 8 bases. The CDR3 runs to 15 residues. Germline V CDR1 and CDR2: SGDLS, YYNGEE. Trimming removed 0 bases from V and 0 bases from J; junction bases left unmatched: 2. The CDR3 DNA sequence: TGTGCCAGCAGCGTAGGAACTAGCGGCTCCTACGAGCAGTACTTC. Amino acid sequence: CASSVGTSGSYEQYF. Complete variable domain (other parts from reference TRBV9 and TRBJ2-7): DSGVTQTPKHLITATGQRVTLRCSPRSGDLSVYWYQQSLDQGLQFLIQYYNGEERAKGNILERFSAQQFPDLHSELNLSSLELGDSALYFCASSVGTSGSYEQYFGPGTRLTVT.

This chain connects TRBV27 to TRBJ1-5, with 8 bases matching TRBD1. Germline V gene sequence: CDR1 MNHEY, CDR2 SMNVEV (reference sequence). This CDR3 comprises 15 residues. The V segment lost 4 bases and the J segment 4 bases; nucleotides outside the gene matches: 6. CDR3 amino acids: CASSWGTGPNQPQHF. CDR3 nucleotide sequence: TGTGCCAGCAGTTGGGGGACAGGACCTAATCAGCCCCAGCATTTT.

This clone has a handful of counts. This likely stems from a read error, as it lies one base from a far larger clone. Other nucleotide sequences in the sample specify the same CDR3. The J gene is TRBJ1-2, the V gene TRBV5-4; 9 bases match TRBD1. Germline CDR1 SGHNT, CDR2 YYREEE (reference sequence). This CDR3 contains 14 residues. With 2 bases clipped from V and 7 bases from J, the junction kept 6 bases outside the gene matches. CDR3 DNA sequence: TGTGCCAGCAGCTTAGTACAGGGGGCCTCTGGCTACACCTTC. It yields the protein CASSLVQGASGYTF.

This clone has only a few counts. V usage is TRBV10-2 and J usage is TRBJ2-7; 10 positions agree with TRBD1. The V gene's germline CDR1 is WSHSY and CDR2 SAAADI. The CDR3 runs 16 residues. V lost 2 bases and J lost 4; bases outside the gene matches: 8. The CDR3 reads CASSEGGDRGRYEQYF. DNA of the CDR3: TGCGCCAGCAGTGAGGGGGGAGACAGGGGGCGATACGAGCAGTACTTC.

The chain combines TRBV9 with TRBJ1-5; D not certain. Germline CDR1 SGDLS, CDR2 YYNGEE. The CDR3 covers 13 residues. The V and J ends lost 3 bases and 6 bases respectively, with 10 bases between them. For the CDR3, the DNA is TGTGCCAGCAGCGGTTCGCCCGGTCAGCCCCAGCATTTT. Encoded protein: CASSGSPGQPQHF.

This clone has just a few counts. The gene calls are TRBV2 and TRBJ1-1, with D unclear. Trimming shortened V by 0 bases and J by 0 bases, and 8 bases separated the two germline ends. Looked up from germline, CDR1 is SNHLY and CDR2 is FYNNEI. The CDR3 has 15 residues. The CDR3 loop reads CASSEATSMNTEAFF. CDR3 DNA: TGTGCCAGCAGTGAAGCTACCAGCATGAACACTGAAGCTTTCTTT.

The genes are TRBV6-5 and TRBJ2-6; D call uncertain. V lost 2 bases and J lost 4, with 6 bases in between. CDR1 is MNHEY, CDR2 SVGAGI, per germline. The CDR3 runs 14 residues. This chain's CDR3 is CASSYGEGANVLTF. CDR3 DNA sequence: TGTGCCAGCAGTTACGGGGAAGGGGCCAACGTCCTGACTTTC.

This sequence joins TRBV6-5 and TRBJ2-2, with D unresolved. The CDR3 loop spans 13 amino acids. Germline loops: CDR1 MNHEY, CDR2 SVGAGI. Trimming removed 0 bases at V and 5 bases at J, with 4 bases between. The CDR3 bases are TGTGCCAGCAGTTACTCGATTACCGGGGAGCTGTTTTTT. This codes for CASSYSITGELFF.

The chain carries TRBV28 and TRBJ2-7; 9 nucleotides agree with TRBD1. Unmatched junction bases numbered 2, after V lost 5 bases and J lost 3 bases. CDR3 length: 13 residues. CDR1 is MDHEN, CDR2 SYDVKM, per germline. CDR3 coding DNA: TGTGCCAGCAGTCCGGGACAGGGCTACGAGCAGTACTTC. Amino acid sequence: CASSPGQGYEQYF.

The chain carries TRBV2 and TRBJ1-3; D gene uncertain. Germline-derived CDR1 and CDR2 are SNHLY and FYNNEI. The CDR3 length is 14 residues. V lost 7 bases to trimming and J lost 0 bases, with 10 bases between them. DNA for the CDR3: TGTGCCAGCATCGATTATAGCTCTGGAAACACCATATATTTT. It is translated as CASIDYSSGNTIYF.

This clone was seen a few times. The chain recombines TRBV6-4 with TRBJ2-3; D remains unclear. The CDR3 covers 13 residues. Between the trimmed V and J ends, which lost 2 bases and 0 bases, there was a span of 3 bases. Germline CDR1 reads MRHNA; CDR2 reads SNTAGT. The CDR3 is CASSDQSTDTQYF. DNA for the CDR3: TGTGCCAGCAGTGACCAGAGCACAGATACGCAGTATTTT.

V gene TRBV4-3 combines with J gene TRBJ2-2, with TRBD1 matching over 7 bases. The germline CDR1 and CDR2 sequences are LGHNA and YSLEER. V gave up 5 bases and J gave up 1 base; unmatched junction bases: 4. The CDR3 spans 15 residues. As DNA, the CDR3 is TGCGCCAGCAGCTATCACAGGGGGAACACCGGGGAGCTGTTTTTT. Amino acid sequence: CASSYHRGNTGELFF.

The chain uses TRBV9 and TRBJ2-3; the D gene is possibly TRBD2 (6 bases). Between the trimmed V and J ends, which lost 4 bases and 3 bases, there was a span of 18 bases. In germline, CDR1 is SGDLS, CDR2 YYNGEE. The CDR3 length is 16 residues. CDR3 sequence: CASSPGTFSITDTQYF. CDR3 in DNA: TGTGCCAGCAGCCCAGGGACTTTTAGTATTACAGATACGCAGTATTTT.

This rearrangement joins TRBV4-2 to TRBJ1-4, with D unclear. V lost 3 bases and J lost 8, with 7 bases in between. The CDR3 covers 12 residues. Germline V gene data show CDR1 as LGHNA and CDR2 as YNFKEQ. The CDR3 nucleotides read TGTGCCAGCAGCCAGTTGTCGGAAAAACTGTTTTTT. Amino acids: CASSQLSEKLFF.

The CDR3 sequence: CASSSKQGRGGNTEAFF. CDR3 bases: TGCGCCAGCAGCTCGAAACAGGGGAGAGGAGGAAACACTGAAGCTTTCTTT. The J gene is TRBJ1-1, the V gene TRBV5-1, with TRBD1 identical over 7 bases. This CDR3 contains 17 residues. V was pared by 3 bases and J by 2 bases, with 13 bases of the junction left unmatched. Per germline, CDR1 SGHRS and CDR2 YFSETQ.

A few counts support this clone. The chain carries TRBV7-8 and TRBJ1-2, with 9 bases identical to TRBD1. Germline assignment: CDR1 SGHVS and CDR2 FQNEAQ. The CDR3 is made up of 14 amino acids. V shed 1 base and J 8 bases; nucleotides not matched to a gene: 5. The CDR3 region is CASSLGDRAAGYTF. CDR3 bases: TGTGCCAGCAGCTTAGGGGACAGGGCTGCGGGCTACACCTTC.

With regard to this clone: Its ends do not fully match the called genes, so a read error is possible. The J gene is TRBJ1-5, the V gene TRBV5-6, with D perhaps TRBD1 (5 bases). The CDR3 has 14 residues. Germline-derived CDR1 and CDR2 are SGHDT and YYEEEE. The CDR3 region is CASRLGLSNQPQHF. The DNA of the CDR3 is TGTGCCAGCAGATTGGGACTTAGCAATCAGCCCCAGCATTTT.

J is TRBJ2-2 and V is TRBV6-5; 7 bases align to TRBD1. The V gene end was trimmed by 10 bases and the J gene end by 6 bases; junction bases not matched to a gene: 8. The CDR3 consists of 13 residues. Germline CDR1 MNHEY, CDR2 SVGAGI. The CDR3 DNA follows: TGTGCCAACCGACAGGGAATTCCCGGGGAGCTGTTTTTT. Translated: CANRQGIPGELFF.